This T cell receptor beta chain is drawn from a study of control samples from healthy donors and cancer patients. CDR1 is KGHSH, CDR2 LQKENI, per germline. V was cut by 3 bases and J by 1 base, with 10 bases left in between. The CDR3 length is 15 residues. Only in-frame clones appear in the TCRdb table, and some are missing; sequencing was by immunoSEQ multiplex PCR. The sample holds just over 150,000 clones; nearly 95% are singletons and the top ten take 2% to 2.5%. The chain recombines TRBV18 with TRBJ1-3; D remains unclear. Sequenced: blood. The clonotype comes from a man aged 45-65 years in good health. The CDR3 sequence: CASSPSLGSGNTIYF. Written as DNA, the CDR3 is TGTGCCAGCTCACCTAGCCTTGGATCTGGAAACACCATATATTTT.